The present TCR beta chain was sequenced within a study of shared clonotypes between healthy human individuals. Of note for this clone: Its antigen is currently unknown.

Positive CCR7 selection of CD45RO-negative cells yielded the naive CD8 cells, and terminally differentiated effector memory CD45RA+ cells were excluded. Whole-study results and caveats: Generation probabilities were higher for clonotypes shared across all four sorted-subset donors than for unshared ones.

Libraries were prepared by immunoSEQ multiplex PCR; TCRdb keeps only in-frame clonotypes and omits some of them. The sample records 760,000 or so clones, approximately 96% being singletons. Germline V gene data show CDR1 as MNHNS and CDR2 as SASEGT. With 2 bases clipped from V and 6 bases from J, the junction kept 4 bases outside the gene matches. This CDR3 is built from 14 residues. The TCR was taken from a man aged 30 to 45 in good health. This sequence joins TRBV6-1 and TRBJ2-7, with 10 nucleotides matching TRBD2. The sample comprised naive CD8+ T cells sorted from blood. The CDR3 here is CASSEIAGGSEQYF. Written as DNA, the CDR3 is TGTGCCAGCAGTGAAATAGCGGGAGGCTCCGAGCAGTACTTC.